The following is a T cell receptor (beta chain) sequence with its context. CDR3 length: 16 residues. CDR1 LGHNA and CDR2 YSLEER come from the germline V gene. The V and J ends lost 1 base and 8 bases, in that order; junction bases with no gene match: 5. These data originate in a study of shared clonotypes between healthy human individuals. Study information: Researchers drew samples from a couple of women and a few men aged 18 to 49. Each donor's CD4 naive and CD4 memory cells filled three plates apiece, CD8 naive two, and CD8 memory one.

Memory CD4+ cells were the fraction left after CD45RA+ naive selection. Approximately 220 ng DNA, around 30,000 T cell genomes, went into each sorted-subset replicate PCR. Data came from immunoSEQ multiplex PCR; TCRdb stores just in-frame clones and leaves some out. The sample holds a few million clones, approximately 94% seen once. The material sequenced was naive CD4+ T cells sorted from blood. Specified subset: CD45RA+ positively selected. This clonotype was obtained from a young man in good health. The chain carries TRBV4-3 and TRBJ2-1; 13 nucleotides line up with TRBD2. CDR3 amino acids: CASSQGTSGSYYEQFF. In nucleotides, the CDR3 is TGCGCCAGCAGCCAAGGGACTAGCGGGAGTTACTATGAGCAGTTCTTC.